The 31 T cell receptor beta chains listed next were all sequenced from one sample in a study of T-cell memory formation after mild COVID-19. TCRdb independently ran MiXCR on the 5' RACE reads; one entry per CDR3 protein. Counted here are around 320,000 distinct CDR3 sequences, roughly 21% occurring once; the ten biggest clones make up around 21%. The specimen sequenced was PBMCs or a T cell subset sorted from them (not recorded which). The receptors derive from a man between 18 and 35 years old who had mild COVID-19 (a few samples of this study predate the infection). Cell type and time point are not known.

At least ten counts were recorded for this clonotype. The chain links TRBV3-1 to TRBJ2-7, with a weak D call TRBD1 (6 bases). The ends were cut back, 8 bases at V and 0 bases at J, with 11 bases in the middle. CDR3 length: 13 amino acids. The V gene's germline CDR1 is LGHDT and CDR2 YNNKEL (reference sequence). The CDR3 sequence: CASGGQPSYEQYF. CDR3 nucleotide sequence: TGTGCCAGCGGGGGCCAACCCTCCTACGAGCAGTACTTC.

The rearrangement uses TRBV4-3 and TRBJ2-2, with D perhaps TRBD2 (6 bases). V lost 0 bases and J lost 7, with 12 bases in between. The CDR3 has 15 residues. Germline V gene lookup returns CDR1 LGHNA and CDR2 YSLEER. CDR3 loop: CASSQDVAGFGELFF. For the CDR3, the DNA is TGCGCCAGCAGCCAAGATGTCGCGGGATTCGGGGAGCTGTTTTTT.

Only a few counts were recorded for this clonotype. This chain uses TRBV19 with TRBJ2-5; perhaps D is TRBD1 or TRBD2 (5 bases each). The germline CDR1 and CDR2 sequences are LNHDA and SQIVND (reference sequence). The CDR3 spans 13 residues. The V and J ends lost 5 bases and 5 bases respectively, with 12 bases between them. CDR3 protein: CASSRDQEETQYF. CDR3 DNA: TGTGCCAGTAGTCGGGACCAAGAGGAGACCCAGTACTTC.

This clonotype has a handful of counts. This chain uses TRBV11-3 with TRBJ1-6; D remains ambiguous. The germline CDR1 and CDR2 sequences are SGHNT and YENEEA. Trimming shortened V by 4 bases and J by 7 bases, and 8 bases separated the two germline ends. This CDR3 is built from 13 residues. CDR3 protein: CASSSRTNSPLHF. The CDR3 nucleotides are TGTGCCAGCAGCTCCCGGACCAATTCACCCCTCCACTTT.

J is TRBJ1-3 and V is TRBV5-1; 7 bases are shared with TRBD1. Germline CDR1 is SGHRS and CDR2 is YFSETQ. The V and J ends lost 3 bases and 4 bases, in that order; junction bases with no gene match: 13. The CDR3 is made up of 17 amino acids. CDR3 loop: CASSYGQVRLGGNTIYF. CDR3 nucleotides: TGCGCCAGCAGCTACGGACAGGTCCGCCTGGGAGGAAACACCATATATTTT.

This chain joins TRBV7-9 and TRBJ2-7; TRBD2 is a possible D gene (6 bases). The V end was cut by 5 bases, the J end by 7 bases, with 12 bases between. The germline CDR1 and CDR2 sequences are SEHNR and FQNEAQ (reference sequence). The CDR3 spans 12 residues. CDR3 region: CASSIPEGEQYF. The CDR3 region has the DNA TGTGCCAGCAGCATACCGGAGGGTGAGCAGTACTTC.

V and J are TRBV7-2 and TRBJ1-5; 8 nucleotides agree with TRBD1. Per the germline V gene, CDR1 is SGHTA and CDR2 is FQGNSA. J lost 7 bases, V lost 1 base, and 9 bases had no gene match. The length of the CDR3 is 16 residues. The CDR3 region is CASSLEAGGGRQPQHF. CDR3 DNA sequence: TGTGCCAGCAGCTTAGAAGCAGGGGGCGGAAGACAGCCCCAGCATTTT. Together with reference TRBV7-2 and TRBJ1-5, the CDR3 gives the full variable domain: GAGVSQSPSNKVTEKGKDVELRCDPISGHTALYWYRQSLGQGLEFLIYFQGNSAPDKSGLPSDRFSAERTGGSVSTLTIQRTQQEDSAVYLCASSLEAGGGRQPQHFGDGTRLSIL.

J is TRBJ1-2 and V is TRBV24-1; TRBD1 matches at 9 bases. CDR3 length: 14 residues. J lost 8 bases, V lost 3 bases, and 6 bases had no gene match. CDR1 and CDR2 from the germline V gene are KGHDR and SFDVKD. CDR3 in DNA: TGTGCCACCAGTGATATGGGACAGGGAGGCGGCTACACCTTC. Its translation: CATSDMGQGGGYTF.

The chain carries TRBV20-1 and TRBJ1-1; D perhaps matches TRBD1 (5 bases). The CDR3 runs 13 residues. The germline V and J ends were trimmed by 6 bases and 1 base, with 12 bases remaining between them. Germline CDR1 is DFQATT and CDR2 is SNEGSKA (reference sequence). CDR3: CSARKGSNTEAFF. The CDR3 nucleotides read TGCAGTGCACGTAAGGGGTCGAACACTGAAGCTTTCTTT.

This clonotype was observed a few times. The rearrangement links TRBV5-1 to TRBJ2-3; a possible D gene is TRBD2 (6 bases). V lost 4 bases and J lost 6, with 30 bases in between. The CDR3 runs to 19 residues. Per the germline V gene, CDR1 is SGHRS and CDR2 is YFSETQ. Here the CDR3 DNA reads TGCGCCAGCAGCCTAGGAGGTCGCGGGGCGGACCAAACGTCGGATACGCAGTATTTT. Translated, it gives CASSLGGRGADQTSDTQYF.

This clonotype was counted between two and nine times. J is TRBJ2-3 and V is TRBV6-5; 7 bases are shared with TRBD2. The J segment lost 2 bases and the V segment lost 1 base, leaving 3 bases of the junction unmatched. Germline V gene lookup returns CDR1 MNHEY and CDR2 SVGAGI. This CDR3 comprises 15 residues. The chain's CDR3 is CASSYWEGPTDTQYF. The CDR3 bases are TGTGCCAGCAGTTACTGGGAGGGCCCCACAGATACGCAGTATTTT.

The chain recombines TRBV24-1 with TRBJ2-3; 10 nucleotides align to TRBD2. Germline V gene sequence: CDR1 KGHDR, CDR2 SFDVKD. This CDR3 spans 16 amino acids. The V and J ends lost 3 bases and 5 bases, in that order; junction bases with no gene match: 7. CDR3 protein: CATSDPSGGSIDTQYF. For the CDR3, the DNA is TGTGCCACCAGTGATCCTAGCGGGGGCTCGATAGATACGCAGTATTTT.

The chain employs TRBV5-1 and TRBJ1-2; a weak D match, TRBD1 (6 bases). With 0 bases removed from V and 8 bases from J, the gap between germline ends came to 17 bases. Germline CDR1 and CDR2: SGHRS and YFSETQ. The CDR3 is 15 amino acids. CDR3 amino acids: CASSLAGLTGKGYTF. As DNA, the CDR3 is TGCGCCAGCAGCTTGGCAGGTTTAACAGGGAAAGGCTACACCTTC.

The rearrangement links TRBV20-1 to TRBJ2-2; 7 bases match TRBD2. Germline CDR1 and CDR2: DFQATT and SNEGSKA (reference sequence). The CDR3 extends over 15 amino acids. V shed 4 bases and J 4 bases; nucleotides not matched to a gene: 9. CDR3 in DNA: TGCAGTGCTAAAATTTCCGGGGGGATCACCGGGGAGCTGTTTTTT. Amino acids: CSAKISGGITGELFF.

The table lists this clonotype with a few counts. The chain recombines TRBV7-9 with TRBJ2-3, with TRBD1 identical over 10 bases. The V and J ends lost 6 bases and 4 bases, in that order; junction bases with no gene match: 10. This CDR3 region has 16 residues. Germline CDR1 and CDR2: SEHNR and FQNEAQ (reference sequence). CDR3 sequence: CASRPVWDRGADTQYF. The CDR3 DNA sequence: TGTGCCAGCAGACCCGTCTGGGACAGGGGAGCAGATACGCAGTATTTT.

This rearrangement joins TRBV27 to TRBJ2-7; 7 nucleotides agree with TRBD1. V shed 6 bases and J 4 bases; nucleotides not matched to a gene: 9. This CDR3 has 14 residues. Germline lookup yields CDR1 MNHEY and CDR2 SMNVEV (reference sequence). The CDR3 loop is CASSSLGQEYEQYV. The DNA for the CDR3 is TGTGCCAGCAGCTCCCTCGGACAGGAGTACGAGCAGTACGTC.

The chain recombines TRBV15 with TRBJ1-1; D unresolved. Germline lookup yields CDR1 LNHNV and CDR2 YYDKDF (reference sequence). Trimming pared 0 bases from V and 0 bases from J, leaving 5 bases between. The CDR3 is 14 amino acids. The CDR3 loop reads CATSRDTMNTEAFF. The CDR3 region has the DNA TGTGCCACCAGCAGAGATACCATGAACACTGAAGCTTTCTTT. Filled out from reference TRBV15 and TRBJ1-1, the complete variable domain reads DAMVIQNPRYQVTQFGKPVTLSCSQTLNHNVMYWYQQKSSQAPKLLFHYYDKDFNNEADTPDNFQSRRPNTSFCFLDIRSPGLGDTAMYLCATSRDTMNTEAFFGQGTRLTVV.

The V and J genes are TRBV5-1 and TRBJ2-1, with 12 bases identical to TRBD2. The CDR3 has 14 residues. Germline assignment: CDR1 SGHRS and CDR2 YFSETQ. Trimming removed 4 bases from V and 15 bases from J; junction bases left unmatched: 11. CDR3 protein: CASSLRLAGGPAFF. The CDR3 DNA follows: TGCGCCAGCAGCCTCCGTCTAGCGGGGGGGCCTGCGTTCTTC.

V is TRBV19 and J is TRBJ2-5; D gene unclear. Deletions cut 5 bases from V and 4 bases from J, with 14 bases between. The CDR3 covers 14 residues. The germline gives CDR1 LNHDA, CDR2 SQIVND (reference sequence). In DNA form, the CDR3 reads TGTGCCAGTAGTCCGCTACAATATCCAGAGACCCAGTACTTC. As protein: CASSPLQYPETQYF.

This clonotype was counted many times. The gene calls are TRBV7-9 and TRBJ2-7; D is possibly TRBD1 (6 bases). Germline V CDR1 and CDR2: SEHNR, FQNEAQ (reference sequence). V was pared by 2 bases and J by 5 bases, with 16 bases between. The CDR3 loop spans 15 amino acids. The CDR3 sequence is CASSLKVTGNHEQYF. As DNA, the CDR3 is TGTGCCAGCAGCTTAAAGGTAACAGGGAACCACGAGCAGTACTTC. Supplemented by reference TRBV7-9 and TRBJ2-7, the full variable domain reads DTGVSQNPRHKITKRGQNVTFRCDPISEHNRLYWYRQTLGQGPEFLTYFQNEAQLEKSRLLSDRFSAERPKGSFSTLEIQRTEQGDSAMYLCASSLKVTGNHEQYFGPGTRLTVT.

This clonotype was detected only a few times. The DNA for the CDR3 is TGTGCCAGCTCTGCAACCTCCGGGACAGGCAAAACCCGCACAGATACGCAGTATTTT. This sequence encodes CASSATSGTGKTRTDTQYF. The V call is TRBV18, the J call TRBJ2-3; 8 nucleotides align to TRBD1. Losses at the gene ends were 6 bases for V and 1 base for J; bases not matched to a gene: 18. The CDR3 consists of 19 residues. The germline gives CDR1 KGHSH, CDR2 LQKENI.

V usage is TRBV3-1 and J usage is TRBJ1-2; 7 bases are a match to TRBD1. J was trimmed by 5 bases and V by 3 bases; bases with no gene match: 6. In germline, CDR1 is LGHDT, CDR2 YNNKEL (reference sequence). The CDR3 is 14 residues long. In DNA, the CDR3 is TGTGCCAGCAGCCAGCAGACGGGACAGTATGGCTACACCTTC. Its protein is CASSQQTGQYGYTF.

The chain joins TRBV12-3 or TRBV12-4 to TRBJ2-7; no firm D call. The CDR3 spans 14 residues. The germline V and J ends were trimmed by 3 bases and 2 bases, with 11 bases remaining between them. The CDR3 is CASSFRRKAYEQYF. The CDR3 coding sequence is TGTGCCAGCAGTTTTCGCAGGAAGGCCTACGAGCAGTACTTC.

The genes are TRBV5-1 and TRBJ2-7, with TRBD1 matching over 8 bases. CDR3 length: 14 residues. The trim removed 3 bases at V and 3 bases at J, leaving 5 bases unmatched. Germline V gene sequence: CDR1 SGHRS, CDR2 YFSETQ. CDR3: CASSYGQGYYEQYF. For the CDR3, the DNA is TGCGCCAGCAGCTATGGACAGGGTTACTACGAGCAGTACTTC.

As for this clonotype: Germline and junction disagree at one end, which may indicate a read error. This chain connects TRBV7-7 to TRBJ2-1; 12 bases are shared with TRBD1. CDR3 length: 16 residues. Germline V gene lookup returns CDR1 SSHAT and CDR2 FNYEAQ (reference sequence). CDR3 sequence (DNA): TGTGCTAGCAGCTTAGCTGGGACAGGGGGCAGAGATGAGCAGTTCTTC. Encoded protein: CASSLAGTGGRDEQFF.

The chain has TRBV7-2 and TRBJ2-7; 9 nucleotides align to TRBD1. CDR1 is SGHTA, CDR2 FQGNSA, per germline. CDR3 length: 14 residues. Unmatched junction bases numbered 6, after V lost 5 bases and J lost 4 bases. The CDR3 region is CASSRYRGRYEQYV. The CDR3 DNA reads TGTGCCAGCAGCCGCTACAGGGGGCGATACGAGCAGTACGTC.

A few counts support this clonotype. In nucleotides, the CDR3 is TGTGCCAGCAGTGACCCCGGGCCTGGCGTCAAGTACTTC. It specifies CASSDPGPGVKYF. This chain joins TRBV2 and TRBJ2-5, with D uncertain. The germline V and J ends were trimmed by 3 bases and 12 bases, with 17 bases remaining between them. Germline V CDR1 and CDR2: SNHLY, FYNNEI. The CDR3 runs 13 residues.

In the case of this clonotype: This could be a read error, since a much larger clone is one nucleotide away. The chain employs TRBV3-1 and TRBJ2-5; no firm D call. The V end lost 4 bases, the J end lost 1 base, and 4 bases lay between the germline ends. Per germline, CDR1 LGHDT and CDR2 YNNKEL (reference sequence). The length of the CDR3 is 12 residues. CDR3 coding DNA: TGTGCCAGCAGCCGGGCCCAAGAGACCCAGTACTTC. The encoded protein is CASSRAQETQYF.

The chain combines TRBV6-2 or TRBV6-3 with TRBJ2-3, with TRBD2 matching over 10 bases. The length of the CDR3 is 19 residues. Germline V gene sequence: CDR1 MNHEY, CDR2 SVGEGT. J gave up 4 bases and V 3 bases, and 16 bases lay outside the gene matches. In DNA form, the CDR3 reads TGTGCCAGCAGTTATTCTCTAGCGGGGGACCTTAGTGGCCCAGATACGCAGTATTTT. It yields the protein CASSYSLAGDLSGPDTQYF.

A few counts support this clonotype. The gene calls are TRBV7-2 and TRBJ2-7; the D call may be TRBD1 or TRBD2 (5 bases each). Trimming took 9 bases from V and 1 from J, leaving 13 bases between them. Germline assignment: CDR1 SGHTA and CDR2 FQGNSA. This CDR3 comprises 13 residues. CDR3 DNA sequence: TGTGCCAGTACCACGGGACGGTCCTACGAGCAGTACTTC. The encoded protein is CASTTGRSYEQYF.

The chain combines TRBV12-3 or TRBV12-4 with TRBJ1-3; D is unclear. V was trimmed by 8 bases and J by 2 bases, leaving 13 bases between them. The CDR3 is made up of 14 amino acids. The DNA of the CDR3 is TGTGCCAGCGCCAACGACGCGGCTGGAAACACCATATATTTT. Residues: CASANDAAGNTIYF.